One and the same sample provided the 17 T cell receptor beta chains below, sequenced in a study of siplizumab effects on memory and regulatory T cells. Some clones are missing from TCRdb's copy, which holds only in-frame ones; the method was immunoSEQ multiplex PCR. The sample has 100,000 or so clones, 94% seen once. What was sequenced was Tregs sorted from blood. All receptors derive from a human donor in good health.

This clone was counted once. The chain uses TRBV19 and TRBJ2-2, with D possibly being TRBD1 (6 bases). Germline-derived CDR1 and CDR2 are LNHDA and SQIVND (reference sequence). Trimming took 4 bases from V and 2 from J, leaving 14 bases between them. The CDR3 has 16 amino acids. CDR3 sequence reads: CASSRLQGSNTGELFF. In DNA form, the CDR3 reads TGTGCCAGTAGTAGACTTCAGGGGTCTAACACCGGGGAGCTGTTTTTT.

The chain combines TRBV28 with TRBJ2-4; possible D gene TRBD1, 6 bases. The V end lost 3 bases, the J end lost 0 bases, and 12 bases lay between the germline ends. From germline, CDR1 is MDHEN and CDR2 SYDVKM. CDR3 length: 16 residues. The CDR3 loop reads CASSFNRDIAKNIQYF. CDR3 sequence (DNA): TGTGCCAGCAGTTTCAACAGGGACATAGCCAAAAACATTCAGTACTTC.

This clone was detected only a few times. This chain joins TRBV30 and TRBJ1-3, with D unclear. The CDR3 spans 12 residues. The V end was cut by 3 bases, the J end by 2 bases, with 5 bases between. The germline V gene has CDR1 GTSNPN and CDR2 SVGIG (reference sequence). The chain's CDR3 is CAWSPTGNTIYF. The CDR3 nucleotides read TGTGCCTGGAGCCCCACTGGAAACACCATATATTTT.

This sequence joins TRBV30 and TRBJ1-2, with 9 bases lining up with TRBD1. V dropped 3 bases and J dropped 4; count of bases not matched to a gene: 12. Germline lookup yields CDR1 GTSNPN and CDR2 SVGIG (reference sequence). The CDR3 totals 16 residues. For the CDR3, the DNA is TGTGCCTGGAGAGGGCCCGGGACAGGGAGAATCTATGGCTACACCTTC. This codes for CAWRGPGTGRIYGYTF.

J is TRBJ2-5 and V is TRBV20-1; D remains unclear. This CDR3 is 11 amino acids long. Trimming pared 1 base from V and 5 bases from J, leaving 5 bases between. The germline V gene encodes CDR1 DFQATT and CDR2 SNEGSKA (reference sequence). CDR3 coding DNA: TGCAGTGCTAGAGTGCCTGAGACCCAGTACTTC. Residues: CSARVPETQYF.

The J gene is TRBJ2-3, the V gene TRBV5-1; D call uncertain. Deletions cut 4 bases from V and 10 bases from J, with 16 bases between. The CDR3 runs 13 residues. The V gene's germline CDR1 is SGHRS and CDR2 YFSETQ. CDR3 in DNA: TGCGCCAGCAGCCTCCCTGGCAGGATGGCGCAGTATTTT. This codes for CASSLPGRMAQYF.

V and J are TRBV19 and TRBJ1-5; D ambiguous. This CDR3 is 13 amino acids long. Germline CDR1 reads LNHDA; CDR2 reads SQIVND (reference sequence). The V end lost 3 bases, the J end lost 9 bases, and 12 bases lay between the germline ends. CDR3: CASSMEAAGPQHF. The CDR3, as DNA: TGTGCCAGTAGTATGGAGGCCGCCGGGCCCCAGCATTTT.

The V call is TRBV18, the J call TRBJ2-5, with 7 bases that match TRBD2. The germline V gene encodes CDR1 KGHSH and CDR2 LQKENI. Trimming took 6 bases from V and 2 from J; bases not matched to a gene: 12. CDR3 length: 16 residues. The DNA for the CDR3 is TGTGCCAGCTCGATGCAAGGGACTACAGCTCAAGAGACCCAGTACTTC. Translating gives CASSMQGTTAQETQYF.

The gene calls are TRBV6-6 and TRBJ1-4; no reliable D call. CDR1 is MNHNY and CDR2 is SVGAGI in the germline V gene (reference sequence). The CDR3 has 14 residues. V shed 6 bases and J shed 3 bases, with 11 bases lying between them. This chain's CDR3 is CASRERLANEKLFF. Written as DNA, the CDR3 is TGTGCCAGCAGAGAGAGGCTAGCTAATGAAAAACTGTTTTTT.

The gene calls are TRBV27 and TRBJ2-7; no firm D call. Trimming left V 7 bases short and J 1 base short, with 11 bases between. Per the germline V gene, CDR1 is MNHEY and CDR2 is SMNVEV (reference sequence). The CDR3 consists of 13 residues. CDR3 sequence: CASNNPGSYEQYF. The CDR3 coding sequence is TGTGCCAGCAACAACCCGGGTTCCTACGAGCAGTACTTC.

This clone occurred once. This sequence joins TRBV28 and TRBJ1-5; TRBD1 is a possible D gene (5 bases). CDR3 length: 15 amino acids. Trimming pared 3 bases from V and 2 bases from J, leaving 11 bases between. Germline CDR1 is MDHEN and CDR2 is SYDVKM. The CDR3 loop is CASSFRVLRNQPQHF. In DNA form, the CDR3 reads TGTGCCAGCAGTTTCAGGGTTCTGCGCAATCAGCCCCAGCATTTT.

The chain couples TRBV6-5 to TRBJ2-1, with D unclear. With 5 bases removed from V and 6 bases from J, the gap between germline ends came to 5 bases. The CDR3 consists of 11 residues. Per germline, CDR1 MNHEY and CDR2 SVGAGI. In DNA form, the CDR3 reads TGTGCCAGCAGTGTACTCAATGAGCAGTTCTTC. Protein product: CASSVLNEQFF.

This chain links TRBV2 with TRBJ1-2, with D perhaps matching TRBD1 (6 bases). This CDR3 has 14 residues. Trimming removed 5 bases from V and 4 bases from J, with 14 bases in between. The germline gives CDR1 SNHLY, CDR2 FYNNEI. The CDR3 loop is CASSKIGTTYGYTF. The CDR3 DNA is TGTGCCAGCAGTAAGATAGGGACAACCTATGGCTACACCTTC.

The chain carries TRBV5-1 and TRBJ2-7, with D maybe TRBD1 (5 bases). Germline V CDR1 and CDR2: SGHRS, YFSETQ. CDR3 size: 13 residues. The V end lost 4 bases, the J end lost 5 bases, and 13 bases lay between the germline ends. The CDR3, as DNA: TGCGCCAGCAGCCCGGAGTACAGGAACGAGCAGTACTTC. This sequence encodes CASSPEYRNEQYF.

This CDR3 is CASSLSWGKGNIQYF. The CDR3 coding sequence is TGTGCCAGCAGTTTATCCTGGGGGAAGGGAAACATTCAGTACTTC. This rearrangement joins TRBV27 to TRBJ2-4, with D perhaps being TRBD1 or TRBD2 (5 bases each). V was cut by 0 bases and J by 6 bases, with 12 bases left in between. CDR3 length equals 15 residues. Germline V gives CDR1 MNHEY, CDR2 SMNVEV (reference sequence).

Notes on this clone: The junction shows a germline mismatch at one end, possibly a read error. The CDR3 DNA reads as TGTGCCCGCAGGGATCAGCCCCAGCATTTT. This encodes CARRDQPQHF. The chain couples TRBV6-6 to TRBJ1-5; D is possibly TRBD1 (5 bases). CDR1 is MNHNY and CDR2 is SVGAGI in the germline V gene (reference sequence). This CDR3 comprises 10 residues.

This chain links TRBV27 with TRBJ2-2; 10 nucleotides match TRBD2. The CDR3 runs 17 residues. From germline, CDR1 is MNHEY and CDR2 SMNVEV (reference sequence). The V and J ends lost 5 bases and 6 bases, in that order; junction bases with no gene match: 12. The CDR3 region has the DNA TGTGCCAGCAGTAAACTCCAAGCGGGAGGGCTGGCCGGGGAGCTGTTTTTT. This encodes CASSKLQAGGLAGELFF.